What follows are 8 T cell receptor beta chains derived from one specimen sequenced in a study of blood T cell repertoires in COVID-19. The protocol was immunoSEQ multiplex PCR, while the TCRdb copy is restricted to in-frame clones and leaves out a portion. The sample holds a few hundred thousand clones; around 83% are singletons and the top ten take around 2%. Specimen: peripheral blood. These TCRs come from a young man who had recovered from COVID-19.

This chain joins TRBV7-9 and TRBJ1-1; 10 nucleotides align to TRBD1. CDR1 SEHNR and CDR2 FQNEAQ come from the germline V gene (reference sequence). There are 14 residues in the CDR3. V shed 4 bases and J 8 bases; nucleotides not matched to a gene: 7. The CDR3 reads CASSSTWGQGEAFF. The CDR3 coding sequence is TGTGCCAGCAGCTCCACCTGGGGACAGGGGGAAGCTTTCTTT.

This chain connects TRBV5-4 to TRBJ2-5; 9 bases align to TRBD2. CDR1 and CDR2 (germline): SGHNT, YYREEE (reference sequence). This CDR3 contains 15 residues. Trimming cost V 10 bases and J 2 bases; bases outside gene matches: 12. CDR3 DNA sequence: TGTGCCTCGTCTGGCAGCGGGGGGATACAAGAGACCCAGTACTTC. Translation gives CASSGSGGIQETQYF.

The V and J genes are TRBV28 and TRBJ1-2; TRBD1 is a possible D gene (5 bases). Germline CDR1 is MDHEN and CDR2 is SYDVKM. The CDR3 contains 12 residues. V was pared by 6 bases and J by 3 bases, with 8 bases between. The CDR3 DNA reads TGTGCCAGCAGCTTGACAGACTATGGCTACACCTTC. Its translation is CASSLTDYGYTF.

This chain joins TRBV28 and TRBJ1-3; 7 positions agree with TRBD1. V trimming: 5 bases; J trimming: 3 bases; junction bases outside the gene matches: 7. Per the germline V gene, CDR1 is MDHEN and CDR2 is SYDVKM. This CDR3 comprises 15 residues. CDR3 in DNA: TGTGCCAGCAGTCCCCCCAGGGGGAATGGAAACACCATATATTTT. Translated: CASSPPRGNGNTIYF. The full variable domain, rest sourced from reference TRBV28 and TRBJ1-3, is DVKVTQSSRYLVKRTGEKVFLECVQDMDHENMFWYRQDPGLGLRLIYFSYDVKMKEKGDIPEGYSVSREKKERFSLILESASTNQTSMYLCASSPPRGNGNTIYFGEGSWLTVV.

The rearrangement links TRBV28 to TRBJ2-5, with D possibly matching TRBD2 (6 bases). Germline CDR1 is MDHEN and CDR2 is SYDVKM. V was shortened by 2 bases and J by 4 bases, with 14 bases between the two germline ends. This CDR3 has 15 amino acids. For the CDR3, the DNA is TGTGCCAGCAGTTTACCCGGGGGAGCAGGAGAGACCCAGTACTTC. Protein product: CASSLPGGAGETQYF.

The chain combines TRBV5-1 with TRBJ1-1, with D tentatively TRBD1 (5 bases). Germline V lookup: CDR1 SGHRS, CDR2 YFSETQ. Trimming shortened V by 0 bases and J by 5 bases, and 14 bases separated the two germline ends. The CDR3 totals 15 residues. The CDR3 sequence is CASSLAAGVRTEAFF. The CDR3 coding sequence is TGCGCCAGCAGCTTGGCTGCGGGGGTGAGGACTGAAGCTTTCTTT.

The chain joins TRBV2 to TRBJ2-5; 12 bases are a match to TRBD2. The CDR3 loop spans 15 amino acids. CDR1 and CDR2 (germline): SNHLY, FYNNEI. With V trimmed by 6 bases and J by 0 bases, 2 bases remained unmatched. The CDR3 DNA sequence: TGTGCCAGCAGCCGGACTAGCGGGGACCAAGAGACCCAGTACTTC. It translates to CASSRTSGDQETQYF. Complete variable domain (other parts from reference TRBV2 and TRBJ2-5): EPEVTQTPSHQVTQMGQEVILRCVPISNHLYFYWYRQILGQKVEFLVSFYNNEISEKSEIFDDQFSVERPDGSNFTLKIRSTKLEDSAMYFCASSRTSGDQETQYFGPGTRLLVL.

CDR3 bases: TGTGCCACCCGGGGACAGGGGAACACCGGGGAGCTGTTTTTT. Protein sequence: CATRGQGNTGELFF. The chain links TRBV27 to TRBJ2-2; 9 bases match TRBD1. V dropped 10 bases and J dropped 1; count of bases not matched to a gene: 4. CDR1 and CDR2 (germline): MNHEY, SMNVEV (reference sequence). This CDR3 is 14 amino acids long.